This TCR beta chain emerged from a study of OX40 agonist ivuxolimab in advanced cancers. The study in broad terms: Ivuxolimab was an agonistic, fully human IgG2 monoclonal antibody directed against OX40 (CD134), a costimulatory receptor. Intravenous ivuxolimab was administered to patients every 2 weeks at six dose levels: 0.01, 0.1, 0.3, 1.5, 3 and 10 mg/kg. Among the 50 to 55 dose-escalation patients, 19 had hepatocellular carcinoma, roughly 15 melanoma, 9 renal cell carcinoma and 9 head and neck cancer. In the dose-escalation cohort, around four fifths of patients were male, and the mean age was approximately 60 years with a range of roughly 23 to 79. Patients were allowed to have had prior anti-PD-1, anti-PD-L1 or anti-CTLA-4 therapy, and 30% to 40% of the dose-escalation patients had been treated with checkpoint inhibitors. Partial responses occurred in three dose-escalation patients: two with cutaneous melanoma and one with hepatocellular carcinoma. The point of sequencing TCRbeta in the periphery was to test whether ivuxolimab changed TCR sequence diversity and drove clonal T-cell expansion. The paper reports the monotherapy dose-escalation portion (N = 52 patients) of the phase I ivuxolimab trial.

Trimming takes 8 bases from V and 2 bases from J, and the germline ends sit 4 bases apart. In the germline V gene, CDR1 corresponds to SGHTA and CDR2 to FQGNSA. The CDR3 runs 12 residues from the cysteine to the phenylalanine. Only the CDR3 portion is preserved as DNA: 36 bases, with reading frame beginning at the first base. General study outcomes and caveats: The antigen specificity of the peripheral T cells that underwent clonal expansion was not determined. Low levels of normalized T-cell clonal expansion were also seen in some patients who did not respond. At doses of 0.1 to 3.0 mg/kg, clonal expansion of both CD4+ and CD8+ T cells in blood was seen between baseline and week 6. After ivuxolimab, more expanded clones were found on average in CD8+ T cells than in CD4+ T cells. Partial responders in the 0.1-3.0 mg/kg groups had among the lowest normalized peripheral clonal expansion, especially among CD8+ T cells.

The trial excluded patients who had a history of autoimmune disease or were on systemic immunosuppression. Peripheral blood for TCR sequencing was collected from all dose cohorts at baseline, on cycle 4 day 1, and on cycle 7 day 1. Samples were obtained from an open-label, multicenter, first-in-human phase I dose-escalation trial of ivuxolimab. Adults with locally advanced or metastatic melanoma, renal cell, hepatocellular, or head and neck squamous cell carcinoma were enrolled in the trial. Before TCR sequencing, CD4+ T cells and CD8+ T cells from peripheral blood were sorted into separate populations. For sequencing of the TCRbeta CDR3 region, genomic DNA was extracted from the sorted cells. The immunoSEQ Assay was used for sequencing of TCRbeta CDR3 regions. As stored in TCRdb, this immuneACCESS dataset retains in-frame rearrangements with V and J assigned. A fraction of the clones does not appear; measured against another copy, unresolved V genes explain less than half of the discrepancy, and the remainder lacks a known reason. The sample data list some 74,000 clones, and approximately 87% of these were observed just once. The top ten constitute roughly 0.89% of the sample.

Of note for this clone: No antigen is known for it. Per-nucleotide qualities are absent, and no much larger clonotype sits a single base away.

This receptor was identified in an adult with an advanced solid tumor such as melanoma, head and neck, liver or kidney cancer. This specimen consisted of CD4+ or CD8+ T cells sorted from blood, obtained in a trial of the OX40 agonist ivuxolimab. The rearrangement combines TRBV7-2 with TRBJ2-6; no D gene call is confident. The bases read TGTGCCAGCTCGCCTGGGGCCAACGTCCTGACTTTC. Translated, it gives CASSPGANVLTF. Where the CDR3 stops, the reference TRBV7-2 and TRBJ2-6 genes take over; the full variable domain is GAGVSQSPSNKVTEKGKDVELRCDPISGHTALYWYRQSLGQGLEFLIYFQGNSAPDKSGLPSDRFSAERTGGSVSTLTIQRTQQEDSAVYLCASSPGANVLTFGAGSRLTVL.